What follows describes a single T cell receptor beta chain. The antigen is not known. Treatment of the sample: oral pan-JAK inhibitor, 5-10 mg twice daily. The source of the sample is a study of CD8+ T cells in alopecia areata. Looking at the study overall: The drug, oral tofacitinib, was given to treated patients at 5 to 10 mg twice daily.

The sequencing template was cDNA reverse transcribed from extracted RNA. TCRdb keeps only in-frame clones here, not all; method: immunoSEQ multiplex PCR. The sample has some 240,000 clones; under 60% are singletons. Findings and caveats of the study: In scalp and blood, many expanded lesional clones persisted during tofacitinib.

CDR3 length: 15 amino acids. Germline loops: CDR1 LNHNV, CDR2 YYDKDF (reference sequence). After removal of 3 bases from V and 3 bases from J, the junction contained 5 bases not matched to a gene. V usage is TRBV15 and J usage is TRBJ1-5; 7 nucleotides align to TRBD1. The sample consisted of CD4+ T cells sorted from blood, taken at week 4, from a patient treated with tofacitinib. This TCR derives from a human donor with alopecia areata. DNA of the CDR3: TGTGCCACCAGCAGTGAGCAGGGGGTCAATCAGCCCCAGCATTTT. Its translation: CATSSEQGVNQPQHF. Drawing the rest from reference TRBV15 and TRBJ1-5, the complete variable domain is DAMVIQNPRYQVTQFGKPVTLSCSQTLNHNVMYWYQQKSSQAPKLLFHYYDKDFNNEADTPDNFQSRRPNTSFCFLDIRSPGLGDTAMYLCATSSEQGVNQPQHFGDGTRLSIL.